The source of this T cell receptor beta chain is a study of naive and memory T cell subsets. V was trimmed by 5 bases and J by 0 bases, leaving 19 bases between them. Germline V CDR1 and CDR2: SGHTA, FQGNSA. The CDR3 length is 18 residues. An equimolar mix of two oligonucleotides served as the beta constant-region primer for TRBC1 and TRBC2. The ligated cDNA underwent four PCR rounds using SP2 and nested alpha and beta constant-region primers. TCRdb re-analysed the UMI-ligation and nested PCR reads in MiXCR, keeping a single row per CDR3 protein. The data show around 130,000 distinct CDR3 sequences, 35% to 45% seen once.

The sequence was collected from a human donor in good health. Source material: central memory CD4+ T cells from blood. J is TRBJ2-2 and V is TRBV7-2, with a tentative D call TRBD2 (6 bases). CDR3 region: CASSLRGGIAANTGELFF. In DNA, the CDR3 is TGTGCCAGCAGCCTTCGTGGCGGGATAGCAGCGAACACCGGGGAGCTGTTTTTT.